This paragraph covers one T cell receptor (beta chain) sequence. The data stem from a study of shared clonotypes between healthy human individuals. CDR1 is SNHLY and CDR2 is FYNNEI in the germline V gene. This CDR3 has 15 residues. V was trimmed by 5 bases and J by 0 bases, leaving 12 bases between them. The assay was immunoSEQ multiplex PCR, and TCRdb's table has in-frame clones only and misses some. Altogether around 2.5 million clones are present, under 95% being singletons, with the ten largest covering 0.36%. The J gene is TRBJ2-3, the V gene TRBV2; D might be TRBD1 (6 bases). This clonotype was obtained from a man aged 18 to 30 in good health. Some clones in this sample may be carry-over from other donors' samples. Material: naive CD4+ T cells from PBMCs. Subset defined: CD45RA+ positively selected. The CDR3 region is CASSQQGSSTDTQYF. Here the CDR3 DNA reads TGTGCCAGCAGTCAACAGGGATCTAGCACAGATACGCAGTATTTT.